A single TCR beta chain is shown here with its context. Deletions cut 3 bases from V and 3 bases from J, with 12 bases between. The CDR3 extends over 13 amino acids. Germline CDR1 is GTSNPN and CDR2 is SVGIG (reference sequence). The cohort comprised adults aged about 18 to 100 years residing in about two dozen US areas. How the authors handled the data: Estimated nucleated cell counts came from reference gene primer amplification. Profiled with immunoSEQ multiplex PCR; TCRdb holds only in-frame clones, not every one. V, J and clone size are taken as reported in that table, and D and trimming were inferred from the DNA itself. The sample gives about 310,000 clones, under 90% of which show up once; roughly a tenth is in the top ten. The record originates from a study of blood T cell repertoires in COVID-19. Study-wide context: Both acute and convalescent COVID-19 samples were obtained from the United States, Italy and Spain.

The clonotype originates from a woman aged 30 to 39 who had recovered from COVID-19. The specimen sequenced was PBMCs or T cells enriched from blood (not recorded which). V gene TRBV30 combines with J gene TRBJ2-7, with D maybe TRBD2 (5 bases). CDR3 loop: CAWRVRGFYEQYF. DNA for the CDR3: TGTGCCTGGAGGGTTAGAGGGTTCTACGAGCAGTACTTC.